This T cell receptor beta chain is drawn from a study of molecular identifiers for immune sequencing clone quantification. With regard to this clonotype: The junction differs from germline at one of its ends, possibly a read error.

This CDR3 comprises 12 residues. Germline V gene data show CDR1 as MDHEN and CDR2 as SYDVKM. TCRdb fed the PCR reads into MiXCR, producing one record per CDR3 protein. This table holds over 550,000 distinct CDR3 sequences, 25% found once. CD8+CD4-CCR7+CD45RA+ sorting gave the naive CD8 T cells. Sequenced material: naive CD8+ T cells from blood, with Jurkat cell RNA spiked in. Sample subset: FACS-sorted CD8+CD4-CCR7+CD45RA+ naive T cells. The origin of this receptor is a human donor in good health. Some libraries in this study had Jurkat cell RNA spiked in. V is TRBV28 and J is TRBJ1-1; D remains unclear. The DNA of the CDR3 is TGTGCCAGCAGTTACCCCCCGACGGAAGCTCTCTTC. Residues: CASSYPPTEALF.